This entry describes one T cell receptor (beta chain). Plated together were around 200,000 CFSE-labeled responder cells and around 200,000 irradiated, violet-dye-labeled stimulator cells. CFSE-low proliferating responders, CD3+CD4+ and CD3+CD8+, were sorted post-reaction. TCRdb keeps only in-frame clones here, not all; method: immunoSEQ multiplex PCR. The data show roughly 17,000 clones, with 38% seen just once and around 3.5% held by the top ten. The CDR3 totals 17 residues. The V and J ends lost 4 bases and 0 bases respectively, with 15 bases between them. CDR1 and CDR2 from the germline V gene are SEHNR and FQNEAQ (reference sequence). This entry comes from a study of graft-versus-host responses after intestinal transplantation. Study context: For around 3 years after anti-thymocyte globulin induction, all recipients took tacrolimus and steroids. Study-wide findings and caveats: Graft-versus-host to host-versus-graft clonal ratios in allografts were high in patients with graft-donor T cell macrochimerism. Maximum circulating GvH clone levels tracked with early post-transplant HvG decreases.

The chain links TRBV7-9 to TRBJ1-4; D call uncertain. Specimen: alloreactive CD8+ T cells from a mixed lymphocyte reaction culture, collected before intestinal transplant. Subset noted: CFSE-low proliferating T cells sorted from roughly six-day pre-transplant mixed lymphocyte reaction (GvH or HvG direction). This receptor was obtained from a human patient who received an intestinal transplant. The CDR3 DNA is TGTGCCAGCAGCTCCTTTAAAGCACCCGCAACTAATGAAAAACTGTTTTTT. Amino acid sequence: CASSSFKAPATNEKLFF.